This TCR beta chain is from a study of T-cell reconstitution after alpha-beta-depleted transplantation in children. As it was prepared, the TCRbeta library received unique molecular identifiers. TCRdb re-analysed the PCR reads in MiXCR, keeping a single row per CDR3 protein. The data hold over 150,000 distinct CDR3 sequences, with 5.5% to 7% observed a single time. V was trimmed by 2 bases and J by 4 bases, leaving 8 bases between them. This CDR3 is built from 14 residues. Germline values: CDR1 MGHRA, CDR2 YSYEKL. The specimen comprised PBMCs, sampled before TCRalphabeta/CD19-depleted stem cell transplant. The clonotype comes from a boy aged 2-9 years with acute lymphoblastic leukemia, due to receive a stem cell transplant. The V and J genes are TRBV4-1 and TRBJ2-2; weak D call: TRBD2 (5 bases). Here the CDR3 DNA reads TGCGCCAGCAGCCAACGGGATATCACCGGGGAGCTGTTTTTT. Its translation: CASSQRDITGELFF.